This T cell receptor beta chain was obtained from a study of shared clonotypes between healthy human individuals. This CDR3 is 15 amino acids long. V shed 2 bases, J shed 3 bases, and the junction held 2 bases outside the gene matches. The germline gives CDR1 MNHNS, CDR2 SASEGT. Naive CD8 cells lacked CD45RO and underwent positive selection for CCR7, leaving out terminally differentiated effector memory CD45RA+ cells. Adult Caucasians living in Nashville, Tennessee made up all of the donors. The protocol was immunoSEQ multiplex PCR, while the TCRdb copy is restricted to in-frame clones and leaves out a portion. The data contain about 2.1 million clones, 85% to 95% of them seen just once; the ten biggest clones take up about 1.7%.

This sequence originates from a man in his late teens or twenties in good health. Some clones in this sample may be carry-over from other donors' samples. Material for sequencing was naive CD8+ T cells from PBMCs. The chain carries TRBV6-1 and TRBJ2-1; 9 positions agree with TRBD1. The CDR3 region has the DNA TGTGCCAGCAGTGAACCGGGACAGGGCTACAATGAGCAGTTCTTC. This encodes CASSEPGQGYNEQFF.